This T cell receptor beta chain was captured in a study of T-cell memory formation after mild COVID-19. 5'RACE primed at constant segments yielded TCR alpha and TCR beta cDNA libraries bearing sample barcodes and UMIs. TCRdb processed the 5' RACE reads anew with MiXCR; each CDR3 protein has one entry. The sample records more than 80,000 distinct CDR3 sequences, around 12% being singletons. A note on this clonotype: What it recognizes is unknown.

V shed 4 bases and J 3 bases; nucleotides not matched to a gene: 12. The CDR3 totals 16 residues. Germline assignment: CDR1 SGHDN and CDR2 FVKESK. The study's findings and limits: Cross-reactive memory seemingly joined, as some responding clones were found in pre-infection memory. Most CD4+ clones that shrank were in CM and EM, while CD8+ ones turned up in EMRA. Contracting clones from day 15 to 85 showed balanced CD4/CD8; later expanders favored CD4+.

Sequences were obtained from PBMCs or a T cell subset sorted from them (not recorded which). The chain carries TRBV14 and TRBJ2-7, with 7 positions matching TRBD1. The receptor was isolated from an adult woman who had mild COVID-19 (a few samples of this study predate the infection). Cell type and time point are not known. CDR3: CASSPGTDFYFYEQYF. CDR3 DNA sequence: TGTGCCAGCAGCCCGGGGACAGATTTCTATTTCTACGAGCAGTACTTC.